This TCR beta chain was obtained from a study of radiation and T cells in renal cell carcinoma. Study-wide results and caveats: From baseline, blood top tumor clonotypes peaked at 2 weeks post-radiation.

TCRdb's copy holds only in-frame clones and misses some; the assay was immunoSEQ multiplex PCR. The sample consists of about 120,000 clones, 75% to 90% of them appearing once. The CDR3 runs 14 residues. In germline, CDR1 is SGHRS, CDR2 YFSETQ. Trimming removed 7 bases from V and 1 base from J, with 14 bases in between. A single count supports this clone. What it binds is unknown. Time point here: blood 2 weeks post-SBRT. Specified treatment: 15 Gy SBRT to primary tumor, nephrectomy 4 weeks later. Radiation-treated patients gave blood at baseline, week 2 and week 4. Clear cell pathology was present in this patient's renal cell carcinoma.

This TCR was sampled from a woman aged 60-75 years with renal cell carcinoma. The chain is built from TRBV5-1 and TRBJ1-1; D call uncertain. The specimen comprised blood, sampled from a patient whose treatment included radiotherapy and nephrectomy. The CDR3 DNA is TGCGCCAGCCCGACCCCCCCAGGGAACACTGAAGCTTTCTTT. Protein sequence: CASPTPPGNTEAFF. Variable domain in full (rest from reference TRBV5-1 and TRBJ1-1): KAGVTQTPRYLIKTRGQQVTLSCSPISGHRSVSWYQQTPGQGLQFLFEYFSETQRNKGNFPGRFSGRQFSNSRSEMNVSTLELGDSALYLCASPTPPGNTEAFFGQGTRLTVV.